This T cell receptor beta chain came from a study of neurological immune-mediated disorders. 5'RACE generated cDNA with 10-nucleotide random UMIs. TCRdb analysed the 5' RACE reads with MiXCR anew, one entry per CDR3 protein. The sample lists 71,000 or so distinct CDR3 sequences; roughly 15% were seen once. This clonotype was observed many times. The time point is: longitudinal time-point 1 (baseline). This CDR3 has 14 residues. Germline CDR1 is SEHNR and CDR2 is FQNEAQ (reference sequence). V lost 4 bases and J lost 5; bases outside the gene matches: 8. The clonotype comes from a female donor with HTLV-1-associated myelopathy (HAM/TSP). The source material was PBMCs. V and J are TRBV7-9 and TRBJ2-7; 7 positions agree with TRBD1. CDR3 loop: CASSSIGQVNEQYF. The CDR3 DNA sequence: TGTGCCAGCAGCTCCATCGGACAGGTGAACGAGCAGTACTTC.